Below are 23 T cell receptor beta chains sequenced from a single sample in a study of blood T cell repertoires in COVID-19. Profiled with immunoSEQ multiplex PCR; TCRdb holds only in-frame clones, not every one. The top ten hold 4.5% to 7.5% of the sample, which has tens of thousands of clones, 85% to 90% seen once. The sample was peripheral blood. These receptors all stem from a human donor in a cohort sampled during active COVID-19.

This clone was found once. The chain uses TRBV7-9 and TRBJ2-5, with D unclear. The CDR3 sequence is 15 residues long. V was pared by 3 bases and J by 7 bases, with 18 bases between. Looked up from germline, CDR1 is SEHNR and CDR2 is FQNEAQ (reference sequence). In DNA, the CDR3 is TGTGCCAGCAGCTTCTTAGATGGAGTGTTAGGGACCCAGTACTTC. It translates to CASSFLDGVLGTQYF.

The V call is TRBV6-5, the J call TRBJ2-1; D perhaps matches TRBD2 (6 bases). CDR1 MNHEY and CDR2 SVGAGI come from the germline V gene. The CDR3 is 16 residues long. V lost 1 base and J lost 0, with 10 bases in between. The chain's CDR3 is CASSYWRLDSYNEQFF. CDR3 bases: TGTGCCAGCAGTTACTGGCGACTAGACTCCTACAATGAGCAGTTCTTC.

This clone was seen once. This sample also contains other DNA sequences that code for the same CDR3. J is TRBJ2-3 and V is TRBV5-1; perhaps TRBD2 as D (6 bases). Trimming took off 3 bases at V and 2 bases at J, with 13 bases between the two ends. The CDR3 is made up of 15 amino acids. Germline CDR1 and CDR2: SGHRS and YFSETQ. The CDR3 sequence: CASSSLAEFTDTQYF. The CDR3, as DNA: TGCGCCAGCAGCTCCTTAGCGGAGTTCACAGATACGCAGTATTTT.

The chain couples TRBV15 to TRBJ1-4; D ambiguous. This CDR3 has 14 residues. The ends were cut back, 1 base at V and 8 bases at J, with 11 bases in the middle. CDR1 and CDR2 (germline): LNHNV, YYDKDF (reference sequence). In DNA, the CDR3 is TGTGCCACCAGCAGAGTCCTAGAGAGGGAAAAACTGTTTTTT. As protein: CATSRVLEREKLFF.

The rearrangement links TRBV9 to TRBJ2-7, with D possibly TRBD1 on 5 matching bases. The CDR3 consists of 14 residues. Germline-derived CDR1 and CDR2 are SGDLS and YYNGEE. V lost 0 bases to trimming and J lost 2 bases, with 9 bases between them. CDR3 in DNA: TGTGCCAGCAGCGTAGGGGCAGGGCCCTACGAGCAGTACTTC. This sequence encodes CASSVGAGPYEQYF.

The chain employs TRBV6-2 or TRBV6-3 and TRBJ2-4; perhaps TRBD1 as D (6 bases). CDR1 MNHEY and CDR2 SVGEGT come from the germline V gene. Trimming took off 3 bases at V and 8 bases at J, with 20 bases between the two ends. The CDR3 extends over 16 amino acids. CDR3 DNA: TGTGCCAGCAGTTATAGTCTGCAGGCACAGGGAGACATTCAGTACTTC. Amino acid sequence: CASSYSLQAQGDIQYF.

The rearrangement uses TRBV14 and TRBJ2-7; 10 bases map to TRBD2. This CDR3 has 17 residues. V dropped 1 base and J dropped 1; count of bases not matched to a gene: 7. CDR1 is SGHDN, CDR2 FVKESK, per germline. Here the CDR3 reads CASSQVAGGGLSYEQYF. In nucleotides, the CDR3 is TGTGCCAGCAGCCAAGTAGCGGGGGGAGGATTATCCTACGAGCAGTACTTC.

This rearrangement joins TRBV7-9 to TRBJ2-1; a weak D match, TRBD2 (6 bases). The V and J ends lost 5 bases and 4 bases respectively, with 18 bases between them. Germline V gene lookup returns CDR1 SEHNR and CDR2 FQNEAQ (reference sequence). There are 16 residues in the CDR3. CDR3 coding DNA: TGTGCCAGCAGCCAGTCCGGGACTGGTATATACAATGAGCAGTTCTTC. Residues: CASSQSGTGIYNEQFF.

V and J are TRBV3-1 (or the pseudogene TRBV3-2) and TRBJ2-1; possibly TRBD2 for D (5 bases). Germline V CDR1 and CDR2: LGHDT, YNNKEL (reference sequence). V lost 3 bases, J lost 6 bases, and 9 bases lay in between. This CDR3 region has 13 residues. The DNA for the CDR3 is TGTGCCAGCAGCCAGGACTCTTCCAATGAGCAGTTCTTC. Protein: CASSQDSSNEQFF.

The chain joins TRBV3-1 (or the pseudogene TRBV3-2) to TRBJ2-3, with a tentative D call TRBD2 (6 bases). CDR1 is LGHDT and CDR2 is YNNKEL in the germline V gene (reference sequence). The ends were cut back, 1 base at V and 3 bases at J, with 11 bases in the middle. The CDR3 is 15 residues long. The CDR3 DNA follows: TGTGCCAGCAGCCAAGTTGCAGGGAGGACAGATACGCAGTATTTT. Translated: CASSQVAGRTDTQYF.

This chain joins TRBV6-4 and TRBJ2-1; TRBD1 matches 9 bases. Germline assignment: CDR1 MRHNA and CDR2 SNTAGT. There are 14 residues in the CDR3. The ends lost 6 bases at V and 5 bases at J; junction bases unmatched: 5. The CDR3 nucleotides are TGTGCCAGCAGCCGGACAGGGGAGGACAATGAGCAGTTCTTC. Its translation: CASSRTGEDNEQFF.

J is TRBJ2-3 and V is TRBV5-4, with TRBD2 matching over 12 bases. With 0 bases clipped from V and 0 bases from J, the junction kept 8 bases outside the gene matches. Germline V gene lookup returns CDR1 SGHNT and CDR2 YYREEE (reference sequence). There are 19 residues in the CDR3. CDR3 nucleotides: TGTGCCAGCAGCTTGGCGGGGCTAGCGGGGGGGCCCAGCACAGATACGCAGTATTTT. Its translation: CASSLAGLAGGPSTDTQYF. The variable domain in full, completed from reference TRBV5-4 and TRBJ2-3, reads ETGVTQSPTHLIKTRGQQVTLRCSSQSGHNTVSWYQQALGQGPQFIFQYYREEENGRGNFPPRFSGLQFPNYSSELNVNALELDDSALYLCASSLAGLAGGPSTDTQYFGPGTRLTVL.

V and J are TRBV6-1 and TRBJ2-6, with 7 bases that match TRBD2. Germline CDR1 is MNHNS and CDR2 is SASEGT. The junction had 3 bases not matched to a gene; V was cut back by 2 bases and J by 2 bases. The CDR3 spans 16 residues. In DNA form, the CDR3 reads TGTGCCAGCAGTGAAAGTCGGGGGGCTGGGGCCAACGTCCTGACTTTC. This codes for CASSESRGAGANVLTF.

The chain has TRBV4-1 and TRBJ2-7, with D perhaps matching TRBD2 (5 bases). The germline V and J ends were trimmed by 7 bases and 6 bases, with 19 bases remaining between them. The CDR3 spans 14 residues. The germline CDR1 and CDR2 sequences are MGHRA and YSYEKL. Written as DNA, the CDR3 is TGCGCCAGCATACGTGTCCAGCTCAGCGGCGAGCAGTACTTC. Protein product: CASIRVQLSGEQYF.

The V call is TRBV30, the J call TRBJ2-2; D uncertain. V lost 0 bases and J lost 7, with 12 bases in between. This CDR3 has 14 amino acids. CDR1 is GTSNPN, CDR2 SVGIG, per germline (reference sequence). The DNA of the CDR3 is TGTGCCTGGAGTGTATATGACTTCGGCGGGGAGCTGTTTTTT. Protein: CAWSVYDFGGELFF.

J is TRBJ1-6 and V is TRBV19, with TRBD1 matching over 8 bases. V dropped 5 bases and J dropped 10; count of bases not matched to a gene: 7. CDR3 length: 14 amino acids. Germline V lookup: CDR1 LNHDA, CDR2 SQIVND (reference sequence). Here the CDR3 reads CASSSTTGESPLHF. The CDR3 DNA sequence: TGTGCCAGTAGTTCTACGACAGGGGAGTCACCCCTCCACTTT.

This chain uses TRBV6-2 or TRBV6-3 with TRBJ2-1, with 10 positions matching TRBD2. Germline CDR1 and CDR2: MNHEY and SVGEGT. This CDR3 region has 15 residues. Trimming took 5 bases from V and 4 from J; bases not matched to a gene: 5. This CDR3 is CASSTTSGLYNEQFF. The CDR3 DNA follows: TGTGCCAGCAGTACGACTAGCGGGCTATACAATGAGCAGTTCTTC.

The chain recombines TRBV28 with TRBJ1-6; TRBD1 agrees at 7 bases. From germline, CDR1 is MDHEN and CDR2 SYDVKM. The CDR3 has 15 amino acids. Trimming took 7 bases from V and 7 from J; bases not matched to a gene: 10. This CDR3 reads CASIENRGGNSPLHF. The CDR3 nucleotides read TGTGCCAGCATCGAAAACAGGGGTGGGAATTCACCCCTCCACTTT.

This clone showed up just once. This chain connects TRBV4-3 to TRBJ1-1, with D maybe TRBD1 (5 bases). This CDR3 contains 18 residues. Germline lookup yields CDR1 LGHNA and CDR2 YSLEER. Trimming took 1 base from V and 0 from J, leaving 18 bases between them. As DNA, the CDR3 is TGCGCCAGCAGCCAAGGGGTCGGAGGGGCTATCATGAACACTGAAGCTTTCTTT. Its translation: CASSQGVGGAIMNTEAFF.

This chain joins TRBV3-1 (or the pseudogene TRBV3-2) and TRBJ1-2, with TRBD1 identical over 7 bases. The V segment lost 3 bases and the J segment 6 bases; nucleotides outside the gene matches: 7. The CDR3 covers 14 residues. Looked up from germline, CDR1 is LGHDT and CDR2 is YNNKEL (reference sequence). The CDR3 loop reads CASSHRDSPHGYTF. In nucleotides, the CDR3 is TGTGCCAGCAGCCACAGGGACAGTCCCCATGGCTACACCTTC.

The CDR3 bases are TGTGCCAGCAGCCCCCGGACTAGCGGGGGGGCAAGGGAGCAGTACTTC. Protein product: CASSPRTSGGAREQYF. The rearrangement uses TRBV4-2 and TRBJ2-7, with TRBD2 matching 15 bases. CDR3 length: 16 residues. Germline CDR1 and CDR2: LGHNA and YNFKEQ. V was pared by 4 bases and J by 7 bases, with 8 bases of the junction left unmatched.

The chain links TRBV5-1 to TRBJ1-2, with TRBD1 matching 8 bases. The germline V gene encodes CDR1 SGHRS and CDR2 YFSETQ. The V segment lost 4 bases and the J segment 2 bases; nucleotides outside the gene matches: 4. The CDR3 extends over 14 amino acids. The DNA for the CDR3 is TGCGCCAGCAGCCCCAGGGACAGGAACTATGGCTACACCTTC. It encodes CASSPRDRNYGYTF.

Here the CDR3 reads CASSYSWRGGLLETQYF. CDR3 bases: TGTGCCAGCAGTTACTCATGGCGGGGGGGCCTTCTTGAGACCCAGTACTTC. V and J are TRBV6-2 or TRBV6-3 and TRBJ2-5; TRBD2 agrees at 9 bases. CDR1 is MNHEY and CDR2 is SVGEGT in the germline V gene. This CDR3 spans 17 amino acids. J gave up 5 bases and V 0 bases, and 10 bases lay outside the gene matches.